These 2 T cell receptor beta chains came from one sample sequenced in a study of cytomegalovirus exposure and HLA in healthy donors. It was with 60 Vbeta and 13 Jbeta primers that the PCR ran. The data were produced by immunoSEQ multiplex PCR, yet TCRdb's version contains in-frame clones alone and is incomplete. The table lists 130,000 or so clones, approximately 74% of them singletons. Sequenced sample: PBMCs. The origin of the receptors is a man aged 40-55 years in good health and CMV-seropositive.

The V call is TRBV4-1, the J call TRBJ2-7, with 8 bases that match TRBD2. This CDR3 contains 14 residues. Looked up from germline, CDR1 is MGHRA and CDR2 is YSYEKL. The V gene end was trimmed by 4 bases and the J gene end by 0 bases; junction bases not matched to a gene: 2. The CDR3 is CASSPRGGSYEQYF. The CDR3 DNA is TGCGCCAGCAGCCCTCGGGGGGGCTCCTACGAGCAGTACTTC.

This CDR3 is CASSVGGMNTEAFF. In DNA form, the CDR3 reads TGCGCCAGCAGTGTTGGGGGCATGAACACTGAAGCTTTCTTT. J is TRBJ1-1 and V is TRBV10-1; tentative D call: TRBD1 (6 bases). Germline CDR1 WNHNN, CDR2 SYGVQD (reference sequence). Between the trimmed V and J ends, which lost 4 bases and 0 bases, there was a span of 9 bases. The CDR3 loop spans 14 amino acids.